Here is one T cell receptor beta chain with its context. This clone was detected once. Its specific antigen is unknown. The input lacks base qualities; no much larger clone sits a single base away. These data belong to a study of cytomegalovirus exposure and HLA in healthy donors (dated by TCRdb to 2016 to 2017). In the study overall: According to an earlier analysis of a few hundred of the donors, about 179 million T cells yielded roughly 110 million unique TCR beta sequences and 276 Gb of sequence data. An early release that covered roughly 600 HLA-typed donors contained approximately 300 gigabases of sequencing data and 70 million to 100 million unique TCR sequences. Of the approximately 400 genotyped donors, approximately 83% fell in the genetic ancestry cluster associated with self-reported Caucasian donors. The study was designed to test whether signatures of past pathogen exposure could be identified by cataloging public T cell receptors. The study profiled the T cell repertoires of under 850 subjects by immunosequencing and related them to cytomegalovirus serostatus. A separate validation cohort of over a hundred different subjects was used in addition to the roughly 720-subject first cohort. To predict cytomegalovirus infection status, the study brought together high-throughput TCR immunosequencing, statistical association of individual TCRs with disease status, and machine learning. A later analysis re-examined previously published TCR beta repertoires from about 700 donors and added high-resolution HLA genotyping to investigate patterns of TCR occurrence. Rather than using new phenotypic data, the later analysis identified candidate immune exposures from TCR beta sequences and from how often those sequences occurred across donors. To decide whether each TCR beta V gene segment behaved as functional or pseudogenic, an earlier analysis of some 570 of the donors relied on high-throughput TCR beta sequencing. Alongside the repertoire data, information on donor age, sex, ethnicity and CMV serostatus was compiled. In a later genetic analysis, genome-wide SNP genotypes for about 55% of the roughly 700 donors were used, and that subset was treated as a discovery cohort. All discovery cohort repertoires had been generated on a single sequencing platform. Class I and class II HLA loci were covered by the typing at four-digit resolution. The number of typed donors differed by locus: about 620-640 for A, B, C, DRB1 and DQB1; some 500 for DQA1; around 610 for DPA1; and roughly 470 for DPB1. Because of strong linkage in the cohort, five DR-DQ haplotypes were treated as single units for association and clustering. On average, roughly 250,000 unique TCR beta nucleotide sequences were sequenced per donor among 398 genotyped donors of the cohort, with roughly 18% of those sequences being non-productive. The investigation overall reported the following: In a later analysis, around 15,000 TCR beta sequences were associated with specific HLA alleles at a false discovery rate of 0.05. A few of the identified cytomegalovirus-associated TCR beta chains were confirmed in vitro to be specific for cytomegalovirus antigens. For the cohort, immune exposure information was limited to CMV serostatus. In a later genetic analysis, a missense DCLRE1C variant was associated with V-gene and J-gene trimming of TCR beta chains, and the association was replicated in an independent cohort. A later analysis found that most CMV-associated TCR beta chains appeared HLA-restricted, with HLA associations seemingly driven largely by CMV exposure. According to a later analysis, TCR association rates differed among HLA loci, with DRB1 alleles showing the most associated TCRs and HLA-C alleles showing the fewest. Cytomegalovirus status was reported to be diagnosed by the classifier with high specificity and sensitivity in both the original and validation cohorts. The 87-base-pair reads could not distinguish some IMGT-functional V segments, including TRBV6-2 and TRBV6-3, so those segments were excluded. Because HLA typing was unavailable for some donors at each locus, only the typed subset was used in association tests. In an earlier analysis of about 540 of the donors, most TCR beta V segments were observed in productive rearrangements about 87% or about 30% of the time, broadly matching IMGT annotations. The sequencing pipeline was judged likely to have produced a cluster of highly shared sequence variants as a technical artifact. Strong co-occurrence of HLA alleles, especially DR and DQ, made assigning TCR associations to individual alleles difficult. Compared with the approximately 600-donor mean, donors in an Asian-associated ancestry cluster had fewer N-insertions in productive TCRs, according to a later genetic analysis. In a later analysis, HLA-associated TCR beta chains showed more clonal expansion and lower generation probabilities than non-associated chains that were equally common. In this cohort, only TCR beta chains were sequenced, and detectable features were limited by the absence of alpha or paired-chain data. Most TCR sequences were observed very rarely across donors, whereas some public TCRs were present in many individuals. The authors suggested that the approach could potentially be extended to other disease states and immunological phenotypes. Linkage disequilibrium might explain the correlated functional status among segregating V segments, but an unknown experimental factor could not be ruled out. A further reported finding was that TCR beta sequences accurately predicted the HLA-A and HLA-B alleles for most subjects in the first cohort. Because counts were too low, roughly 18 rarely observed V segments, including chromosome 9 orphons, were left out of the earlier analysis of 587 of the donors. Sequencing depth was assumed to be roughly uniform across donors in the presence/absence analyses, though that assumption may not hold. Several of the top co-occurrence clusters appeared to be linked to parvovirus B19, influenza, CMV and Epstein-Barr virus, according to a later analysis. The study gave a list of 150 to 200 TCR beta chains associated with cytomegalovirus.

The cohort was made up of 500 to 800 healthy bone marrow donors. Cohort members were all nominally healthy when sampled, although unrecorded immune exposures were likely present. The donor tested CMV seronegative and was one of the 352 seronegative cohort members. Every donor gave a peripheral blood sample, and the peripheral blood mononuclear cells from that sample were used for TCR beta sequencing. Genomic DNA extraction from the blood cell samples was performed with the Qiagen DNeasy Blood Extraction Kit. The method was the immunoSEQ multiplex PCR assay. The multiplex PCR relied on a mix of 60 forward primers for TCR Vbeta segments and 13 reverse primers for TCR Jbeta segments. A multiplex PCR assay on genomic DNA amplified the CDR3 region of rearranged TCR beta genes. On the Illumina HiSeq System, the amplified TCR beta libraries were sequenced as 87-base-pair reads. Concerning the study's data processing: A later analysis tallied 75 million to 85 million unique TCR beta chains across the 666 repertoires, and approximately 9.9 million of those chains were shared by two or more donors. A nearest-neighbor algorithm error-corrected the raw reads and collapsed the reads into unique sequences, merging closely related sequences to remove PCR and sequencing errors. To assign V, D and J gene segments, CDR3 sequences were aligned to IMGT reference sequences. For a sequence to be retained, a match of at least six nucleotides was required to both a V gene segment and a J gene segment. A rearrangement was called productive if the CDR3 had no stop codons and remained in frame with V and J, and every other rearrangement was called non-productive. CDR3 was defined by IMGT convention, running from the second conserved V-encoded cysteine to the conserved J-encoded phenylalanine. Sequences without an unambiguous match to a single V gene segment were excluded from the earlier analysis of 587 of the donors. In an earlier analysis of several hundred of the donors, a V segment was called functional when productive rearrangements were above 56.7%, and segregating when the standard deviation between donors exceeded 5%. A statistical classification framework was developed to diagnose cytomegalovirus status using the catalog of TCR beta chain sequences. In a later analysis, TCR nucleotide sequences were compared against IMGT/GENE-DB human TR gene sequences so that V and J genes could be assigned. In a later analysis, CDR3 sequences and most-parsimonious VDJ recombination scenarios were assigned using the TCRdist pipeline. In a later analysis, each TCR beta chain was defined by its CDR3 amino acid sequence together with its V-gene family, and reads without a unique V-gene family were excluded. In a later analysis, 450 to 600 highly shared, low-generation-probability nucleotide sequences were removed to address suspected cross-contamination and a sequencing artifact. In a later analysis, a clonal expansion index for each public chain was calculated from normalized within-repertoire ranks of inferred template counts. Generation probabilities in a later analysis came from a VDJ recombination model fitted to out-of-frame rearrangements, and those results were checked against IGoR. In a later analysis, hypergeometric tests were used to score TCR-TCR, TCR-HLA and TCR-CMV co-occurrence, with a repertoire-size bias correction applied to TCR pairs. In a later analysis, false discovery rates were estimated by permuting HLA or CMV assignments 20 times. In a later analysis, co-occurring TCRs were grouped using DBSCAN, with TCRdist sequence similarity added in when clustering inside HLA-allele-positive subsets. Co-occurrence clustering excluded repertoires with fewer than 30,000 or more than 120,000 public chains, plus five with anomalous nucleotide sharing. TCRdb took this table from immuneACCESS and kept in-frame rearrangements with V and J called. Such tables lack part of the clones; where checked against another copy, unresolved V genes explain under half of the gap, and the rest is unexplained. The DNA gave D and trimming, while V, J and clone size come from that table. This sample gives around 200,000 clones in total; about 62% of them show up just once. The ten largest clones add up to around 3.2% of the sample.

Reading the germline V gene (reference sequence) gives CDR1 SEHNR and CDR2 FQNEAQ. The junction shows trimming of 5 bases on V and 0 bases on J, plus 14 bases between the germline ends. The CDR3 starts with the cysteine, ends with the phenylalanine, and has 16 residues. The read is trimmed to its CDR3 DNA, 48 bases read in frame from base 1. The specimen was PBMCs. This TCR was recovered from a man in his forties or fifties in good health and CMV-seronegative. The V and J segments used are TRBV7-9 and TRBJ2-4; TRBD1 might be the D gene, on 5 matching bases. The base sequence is TGTGCCAGCAGCCCGGCGGACAAGCGAGCCAAAAACATTCAGTACTTC. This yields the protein CASSPADKRAKNIQYF. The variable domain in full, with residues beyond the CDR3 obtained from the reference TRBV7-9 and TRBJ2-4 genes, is DTGVSQNPRHKITKRGQNVTFRCDPISEHNRLYWYRQTLGQGPEFLTYFQNEAQLEKSRLLSDRFSAERPKGSFSTLEIQRTEQGDSAMYLCASSPADKRAKNIQYFGAGTRLSVL.